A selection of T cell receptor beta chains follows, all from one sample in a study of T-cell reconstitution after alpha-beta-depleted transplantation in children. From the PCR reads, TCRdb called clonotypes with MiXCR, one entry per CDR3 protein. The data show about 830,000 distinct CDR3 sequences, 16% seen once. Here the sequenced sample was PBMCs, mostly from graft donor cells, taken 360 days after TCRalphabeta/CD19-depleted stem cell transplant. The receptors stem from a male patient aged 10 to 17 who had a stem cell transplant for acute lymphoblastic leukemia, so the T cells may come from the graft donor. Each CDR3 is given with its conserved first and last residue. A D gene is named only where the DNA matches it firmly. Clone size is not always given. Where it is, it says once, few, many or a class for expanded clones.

cdr3_nt: TGTGCCAGCAGCTTAGTATATAGGGGCAAACGGGGACTAGCGGGAGGGACGCAGTTCTTC
cdr3_aa: CASSLVYRGKRGLAGGTQFF
j_call: TRBJ2-1
d_call: TRBD2
v_call: TRBV11-2
clone_size: few

cdr3_nt: TGCGCCAGCAGCTCGGCTAGCCTGGCTAGCAGTTTTGTAAATGAGCAGTTCTTC
cdr3_aa: CASSSASLASSFVNEQFF
j_call: TRBJ2-1
d_call: -
v_call: TRBV5-1
clone_size: many

cdr3_nt: TGTGCCAGCCGAGGGGGGTTTTACACCGGGGAGCTGTTTTTT
cdr3_aa: CASRGGFYTGELFF
j_call: TRBJ2-2
d_call: -
v_call: TRBV5-5
clone_size: -

cdr3_nt: TGTGCCAGCAGTTACTCACACCTGAACACTGAAGCTTTCTTT
cdr3_aa: CASSYSHLNTEAFF
j_call: TRBJ1-1
d_call: -
v_call: TRBV6-5
clone_size: -

cdr3_nt: TGTGCCAGCTCCCGCGGGTTACTCACAGATACGCAGTATTTT
cdr3_aa: CASSRGLLTDTQYF
j_call: TRBJ2-3
d_call: -
v_call: TRBV6-1
clone_size: -

cdr3_nt: TGTGCCAGCAGCGGGAGCACAGATACGCAGTATTTT
cdr3_aa: CASSGSTDTQYF
j_call: TRBJ2-3
d_call: -
v_call: TRBV5-1
clone_size: many

cdr3_nt: TGCGCCAGCAGCAGCGCCGGGACAGGGGGTACGGGGCAGTACTTC
cdr3_aa: CASSSAGTGGTGQYF
j_call: TRBJ2-7
d_call: TRBD1
v_call: TRBV5-1
clone_size: -

cdr3_nt: TGTGCCACCAGTGATTTCGGGGACCACGAGCAGTACTTC
cdr3_aa: CATSDFGDHEQYF
j_call: TRBJ2-7
d_call: -
v_call: TRBV24-1
clone_size: -

cdr3_nt: TGCGCCAGCAGCAGGGGACGAATAGCGGGGGGACCGTCCGAGCAGTTCTTC
cdr3_aa: CASSRGRIAGGPSEQFF
j_call: TRBJ2-1
d_call: TRBD2
v_call: TRBV5-1
clone_size: few

cdr3_nt: TGCAGCGTTGACCGGGCTAGCGGGTACGGGACGCAGTATTTT
cdr3_aa: CSVDRASGYGTQYF
j_call: TRBJ2-3
d_call: TRBD2
v_call: TRBV29-1
clone_size: -

cdr3_nt: TGTGCCACCAGTGGTGGGCAGGTCACAACACACAATGAGCAGTTCTTC
cdr3_aa: CATSGGQVTTHNEQFF
j_call: TRBJ2-1
d_call: -
v_call: TRBV24-1
clone_size: few

cdr3_nt: TGCAGTGCTAGACTCGGACTAGCACCCTACGAGCAGTACTTC
cdr3_aa: CSARLGLAPYEQYF
j_call: TRBJ2-7
d_call: TRBD2
v_call: TRBV20-1
clone_size: few

cdr3_nt: TGCAGTGCGGATAGACAAAGGCGGTTAATAAATGAGCAGTTCTTC
cdr3_aa: CSADRQRRLINEQFF
j_call: TRBJ2-1
d_call: -
v_call: TRBV20-1
clone_size: -

cdr3_nt: TGTGCCAGCAGCTCCAGTTATAGGGGCTATGGCTACACCTTC
cdr3_aa: CASSSSYRGYGYTF
j_call: TRBJ1-2
d_call: -
v_call: TRBV7-8
clone_size: -

cdr3_nt: TGCGCCAGCAGCCAAGAGGGCCTGGGGAGCGGGCTGGACGAGCAGTACTTC
cdr3_aa: CASSQEGLGSGLDEQYF
j_call: TRBJ2-7
d_call: -
v_call: TRBV4-1
clone_size: few

cdr3_nt: TGTGCCAGCACCTGGGGCCCAGCGGGGTACAATGAGCAGTTCTTC
cdr3_aa: CASTWGPAGYNEQFF
j_call: TRBJ2-1
d_call: TRBD2
v_call: TRBV12-3/TRBV12-4
clone_size: many

cdr3_nt: TGTGCCAGCCGACTAGCGGGAAGGGATGAGCAGTTCTTC
cdr3_aa: CASRLAGRDEQFF
j_call: TRBJ2-1
d_call: TRBD2
v_call: TRBV27
clone_size: few

cdr3_nt: TGTGCCACCAGCAGAGATCTCGAGAGGCCGCAGTATTTT
cdr3_aa: CATSRDLERPQYF
j_call: TRBJ2-3
d_call: -
v_call: TRBV15
clone_size: -

cdr3_nt: TGTGCCAGCAGCTTTTCAGGGTCCGGAAACACCATATATTTT
cdr3_aa: CASSFSGSGNTIYF
j_call: TRBJ1-3
d_call: -
v_call: TRBV7-9
clone_size: few

cdr3_nt: TGCAGCGTCGTCCGGGACGCGAGCTCCTACGAGCAGTACTTC
cdr3_aa: CSVVRDASSYEQYF
j_call: TRBJ2-7
d_call: -
v_call: TRBV29-1
clone_size: -

cdr3_nt: TGTGCCAGCAGCTTAGTTGGGGCCGGTGAGACCCAGTACTTC
cdr3_aa: CASSLVGAGETQYF
j_call: TRBJ2-5
d_call: -
v_call: TRBV7-6
clone_size: few

cdr3_nt: TGCGCCAGCAGCCAGGTCGACAGGGGATCCTACTACGAGCAGTACTTC
cdr3_aa: CASSQVDRGSYYEQYF
j_call: TRBJ2-7
d_call: TRBD1
v_call: TRBV4-1
clone_size: once

cdr3_nt: TGCAGTGAGCTGGCTAGCGGTCCAAACAATGAGCAGTTCTTC
cdr3_aa: CSELASGPNNEQFF
j_call: TRBJ2-1
d_call: TRBD2
v_call: TRBV20-1
clone_size: -

cdr3_nt: TGTGCCAGCAGCGTTATGAACAGGGGCATGAACACTGAAGCTTTCTTT
cdr3_aa: CASSVMNRGMNTEAFF
j_call: TRBJ1-1
d_call: TRBD1
v_call: TRBV7-8
clone_size: -

cdr3_nt: TGTGCCAGCAGTTATGCAGGGGTATCCACCGGGGAGCTGTTTTTT
cdr3_aa: CASSYAGVSTGELFF
j_call: TRBJ2-2
d_call: -
v_call: TRBV6-5
clone_size: -

cdr3_nt: TGTGCCAGCAGTTACGGGTTTGCAACTAATGAAAAACTGTTTTTT
cdr3_aa: CASSYGFATNEKLFF
j_call: TRBJ1-4
d_call: -
v_call: TRBV6-5
clone_size: few

cdr3_nt: TGTGCCAGCAGCCCAGGGCCTAGCGTGGACGAGCAGTACTTC
cdr3_aa: CASSPGPSVDEQYF
j_call: TRBJ2-7
d_call: -
v_call: TRBV11-2
clone_size: -

cdr3_nt: TGTGCCAGCAGCCCGACTAGCGGGCATCAAGAGACCCAGTACTTC
cdr3_aa: CASSPTSGHQETQYF
j_call: TRBJ2-5
d_call: TRBD2
v_call: TRBV11-2
clone_size: few

cdr3_nt: TGTGCCAGCAGCTCATGGACGCAGGGGGCGGAGGGCTACACCTTC
cdr3_aa: CASSSWTQGAEGYTF
j_call: TRBJ1-2
d_call: TRBD1
v_call: TRBV7-6
clone_size: -

cdr3_nt: TGTGCCACCAGCAGGACTAGCGGGAACCTACGACAAGAGACCCAGTACTTC
cdr3_aa: CATSRTSGNLRQETQYF
j_call: TRBJ2-5
d_call: TRBD2
v_call: TRBV15
clone_size: few